Below are 24 T cell receptor beta chains sequenced from a single sample in a study of blood T cells in healthy people across ages. A second PCR of roughly 6 to 12 cycles used a sample-barcoded 5' primer and a J-beta primer mix. TCRdb analysed the 5' RACE reads with MiXCR anew, one entry per CDR3 protein. This sample has about 1.5 million distinct CDR3 sequences; 40% to 45% occur once, and the top ten carry less than 5%. What was sequenced was blood. These receptors were taken from a woman between 18 and 29 years old in good health.

The sample holds a few counts of this clonotype. This chain connects TRBV7-2 to TRBJ1-2; a weak D match, TRBD1 (5 bases). Trimming stripped 1 base from V and 4 bases from J, with 10 bases between. Germline assignment: CDR1 SGHTA and CDR2 FQGNSA. The CDR3 loop spans 14 amino acids. This CDR3 is CASSLDRNGYGYTF. CDR3 nucleotides: TGTGCCAGCAGCTTAGACAGGAATGGCTATGGCTACACCTTC.

This clonotype was seen a few times. The V gene is TRBV12-3 or TRBV12-4, the J gene TRBJ2-5, with D possibly matching TRBD1 (6 bases). The end of the DNA fits TRBJ2-7 better, so the J call may be wrong. This CDR3 is built from 16 residues. The CDR3 nucleotides read TGTGCCAGCAGCCCCTGGTGGGTACCAGGGGCCGTCGAGCAGTACTTC. Amino acid sequence: CASSPWWVPGAVEQYF.

A word on this clonotype: A junction end diverges from the germline sequence, so it may reflect a read error. This chain connects TRBV10-3 to TRBJ2-5; 8 bases align to TRBD1. CDR3 length equals 14 residues. CDR1 is ENHRY and CDR2 is SYGVKD in the germline V gene. CDR3 coding DNA: TGTGCGATCAGTATTGACAGGGGACGACAGACCCAGTACTTC. Its translation is CAISIDRGRQTQYF.

CDR3 nucleotide sequence: TGTGCCAGCAGCTTAGCGGTAACAGGCGGGGGGAATGAAAAACTGTTTTTT. As protein: CASSLAVTGGGNEKLFF. The chain links TRBV7-2 to TRBJ1-4; perhaps TRBD1 as D (5 bases). The CDR3 sequence is 17 residues long. Trimming removed 0 bases from V and 5 bases from J, with 16 bases in between. The V gene's germline CDR1 is SGHTA and CDR2 FQGNSA.

This clonotype has only one observation. The genes are TRBV6-1 and TRBJ2-6; the match to TRBD1 covers 8 bases. The CDR3 sequence is 20 residues long. Germline values: CDR1 MNHNS, CDR2 SASEGT. The J segment lost 1 base and the V segment lost 6 bases, leaving 17 bases of the junction unmatched. CDR3: CASSPGQVTFVESGANVLTF. DNA for the CDR3: TGTGCCAGCAGCCCGGGACAGGTTACTTTTGTTGAGTCTGGGGCCAACGTCCTGACTTTC.

The chain combines TRBV6-1 with TRBJ2-1; TRBD1 is a possible D gene (6 bases). The better agreement between TRBJ2-5 and the DNA end casts doubt on the J call. Germline V lookup: CDR1 MNHNS, CDR2 SASEGT. This CDR3 spans 12 amino acids. CDR3 sequence (DNA): TGTGCCAGCATGACCGGACAGTCGCCCCAGTACTTC. This sequence encodes CASMTGQSPQYF.

The chain links TRBV10-3 to TRBJ2-1; 8 bases are a match to TRBD2. J lost 8 bases, V lost 0 bases, and 9 bases had no gene match. Germline CDR1 and CDR2: ENHRY and SYGVKD. The CDR3 totals 16 residues. CDR3 loop: CAISESAIAGRDEQFF. In nucleotides, the CDR3 is TGTGCCATCAGTGAGTCGGCAATAGCGGGGCGGGATGAGCAGTTCTTC.

The CDR3 bases are TGTGCCAGCACCGCTCATGGATACGAGCAGTACTTC. Its translation is CASTAHGYEQYF. The chain couples TRBV12-3 or TRBV12-4 to TRBJ2-7; D gene unclear. The V end was cut by 7 bases, the J end by 4 bases, with 11 bases between. This CDR3 has 12 amino acids.

The genes are TRBV29-1 and TRBJ2-5; 8 nucleotides align to TRBD2. Trimming cost V 4 bases and J 5 bases; bases outside gene matches: 9. CDR1 is SQVTM, CDR2 ANQGSEA, per germline. The CDR3 is 14 residues long. CDR3 protein: CSVGAGGFRETQYF. The CDR3 region has the DNA TGCAGCGTTGGGGCGGGGGGCTTCCGTGAGACCCAGTACTTC.

The table lists this clonotype with many counts. V usage is TRBV20-1 and J usage is TRBJ1-6; possibly TRBD1 for D (6 bases). Trimming cost V 2 bases and J 6 bases, with 8 bases left between them. Germline CDR1 and CDR2: DFQATT and SNEGSKA (reference sequence). The CDR3 consists of 13 residues. The CDR3 loop reads CSARKDSNSPLHF. In DNA, the CDR3 is TGCAGTGCTAGAAAGGACAGTAATTCACCCCTCCACTTT.

The V and J genes are TRBV7-3 and TRBJ2-3; no clear D. V was clipped by 4 bases and J by 5 bases, with 10 bases between them. The CDR3 loop spans 13 amino acids. Germline CDR1 SGHTA, CDR2 FQGTGA. The CDR3 DNA reads TGTGCCAGCAGCTCCCAATCGGGAGATACGCAGTATTTT. This codes for CASSSQSGDTQYF.

CDR3 bases: TGTGCCAGCAGCTTAACAGGGGCGGGCTACAATGAGCAGTTCTTC. It encodes CASSLTGAGYNEQFF. The J gene is TRBJ2-1, the V gene TRBV7-2; 7 positions agree with TRBD1. Trimming cost V 2 bases and J 3 bases; bases outside gene matches: 4. The CDR3 is 15 residues long. CDR1 is SGHTA, CDR2 FQGNSA, per germline.

This clonotype has more than one count but fewer than ten. The chain links TRBV7-9 to TRBJ1-2, with TRBD1 identical over 10 bases. The junction had 15 bases not matched to a gene; V was cut back by 4 bases and J by 7 bases. Germline lookup yields CDR1 SEHNR and CDR2 FQNEAQ (reference sequence). CDR3 length equals 17 residues. In nucleotides, the CDR3 is TGTGCCAGCAGCTCCTCTCGACAGGGGGCAGAACTGGGTGGCTACACCTTC. Translating it yields CASSSSRQGAELGGYTF.

This clonotype occurred a few times. The rearrangement links TRBV6-5 to TRBJ1-1, with D hard to call. Germline V gives CDR1 MNHEY, CDR2 SVGAGI. The CDR3 has 13 amino acids. V was clipped by 0 bases and J by 2 bases, with 4 bases between them. CDR3 amino acids: CASSYSDNTEAFF. CDR3 DNA: TGTGCCAGCAGTTACTCGGACAACACTGAAGCTTTCTTT.

This clonotype was counted only a few times. The chain joins TRBV27 to TRBJ2-7; tentative D call: TRBD2 (6 bases). The CDR3 sequence is 14 residues long. Germline V gene sequence: CDR1 MNHEY, CDR2 SMNVEV (reference sequence). With 2 bases removed from V and 6 bases from J, the gap between germline ends came to 14 bases. CDR3 in amino acids: CASSLGRGNLEQYF. CDR3 sequence (DNA): TGTGCCAGCAGTTTAGGGCGCGGGAACCTCGAGCAGTACTTC.

V is TRBV7-9 and J is TRBJ1-5; no definite D call. Trimming took 2 bases from V and 0 from J, leaving 11 bases between them. The CDR3 has 16 amino acids. Germline loops: CDR1 SEHNR, CDR2 FQNEAQ (reference sequence). In nucleotides, the CDR3 is TGTGCCAGCAGCTTACAGTCAGGATCTAGCAATCAGCCCCAGCATTTT. As protein: CASSLQSGSSNQPQHF.

V is TRBV10-3 and J is TRBJ2-5; 7 bases map to TRBD1. The CDR3 has 13 residues. With 11 bases clipped from V and 0 bases from J, the junction kept 6 bases outside the gene matches. The germline gives CDR1 ENHRY, CDR2 SYGVKD. CDR3 amino acids: CAHRDSNQETQYF. The CDR3 nucleotides are TGTGCCCACCGGGACAGTAACCAAGAGACCCAGTACTTC.

This clonotype was found a few times. The rearrangement joins TRBV12-3 or TRBV12-4 to TRBJ1-5; maybe TRBD1 (6 bases). The CDR3 runs 17 residues. V shed 4 bases and J shed 0 bases, with 16 bases lying between them. DNA for the CDR3: TGTGCCAGCAGTTCCGGGGGGCCCAGGGATAGCAATCAGCCCCAGCATTTT. It translates to CASSSGGPRDSNQPQHF.

The chain recombines TRBV7-8 with TRBJ2-2, with 8 bases that match TRBD2. The CDR3 covers 15 residues. Germline CDR1 is SGHVS and CDR2 is FQNEAQ. J was trimmed by 5 bases and V by 5 bases; bases with no gene match: 7. In DNA form, the CDR3 reads TGTGCCAGCAGCACTACGAGACTAGCGACCGGGGAGCTGTTTTTT. This gives the protein CASSTTRLATGELFF. The whole variable domain, remainder taken from reference TRBV7-8 and TRBJ2-2, is GAGVSQSPRYKVAKRGQDVALRCDPISGHVSLFWYQQALGQGPEFLTYFQNEAQLDKSGLPSDRFFAERPEGSVSTLKIQRTQQEDSAVYLCASSTTRLATGELFFGEGSRLTVL.

The V and J genes are TRBV27 and TRBJ2-1; weak D call: TRBD2 (7 bases). The CDR3 is 17 residues long. Germline V CDR1 and CDR2: MNHEY, SMNVEV (reference sequence). V lost 1 base to trimming and J lost 2 bases, with 15 bases between them. The CDR3 loop is CASSLLGGDQPYNEQFF. For the CDR3, the DNA is TGTGCCAGCAGTTTATTAGGGGGGGACCAGCCCTACAATGAGCAGTTCTTC.

This clonotype is a singleton in its sample. The V call is TRBV20-1, the J call TRBJ1-1; D remains ambiguous. V dropped 3 bases and J dropped 6 bases, with 8 bases sitting between them. The germline V gene has CDR1 DFQATT and CDR2 SNEGSKA (reference sequence). This CDR3 has 11 residues. The CDR3 DNA reads as TGCAGTGCTAGCCCACGGGCTGAAGCTTTCTTT. Residues: CSASPRAEAFF.

This rearrangement joins TRBV29-1 to TRBJ1-1; perhaps TRBD1 as D (5 bases). Per the germline V gene, CDR1 is SQVTM and CDR2 is ANQGSEA. Trimming cost V 6 bases and J 7 bases, with 12 bases left between them. The CDR3 length is 11 residues. CDR3 nucleotide sequence: TGCAGCGTCACACGACAGATTGAAGCTTTCTTT. This gives the protein CSVTRQIEAFF.

This clonotype was counted only a few times. The chain combines TRBV3-1 with TRBJ1-5; TRBD1 matches at 8 bases. The V gene end was trimmed by 0 bases and the J gene end by 4 bases; junction bases not matched to a gene: 5. The length of the CDR3 is 16 residues. CDR1 and CDR2 from the germline V gene are LGHDT and YNNKEL (reference sequence). CDR3 sequence reads: CASSQDGRGLNQPQHF. CDR3 coding DNA: TGTGCCAGCAGCCAAGATGGCAGGGGGCTTAATCAGCCCCAGCATTTT.

V gene TRBV6-2 or TRBV6-3 combines with J gene TRBJ1-1; 8 positions agree with TRBD1. Looked up from germline, CDR1 is MNHEY and CDR2 is SVGEGT. V was pared by 6 bases and J by 3 bases, with 6 bases of the junction left unmatched. The CDR3 contains 14 residues. Written as DNA, the CDR3 is TGTGCCAGCAGCGAACGACAGGGGTACACTGAAGCTTTCTTT. This sequence encodes CASSERQGYTEAFF.